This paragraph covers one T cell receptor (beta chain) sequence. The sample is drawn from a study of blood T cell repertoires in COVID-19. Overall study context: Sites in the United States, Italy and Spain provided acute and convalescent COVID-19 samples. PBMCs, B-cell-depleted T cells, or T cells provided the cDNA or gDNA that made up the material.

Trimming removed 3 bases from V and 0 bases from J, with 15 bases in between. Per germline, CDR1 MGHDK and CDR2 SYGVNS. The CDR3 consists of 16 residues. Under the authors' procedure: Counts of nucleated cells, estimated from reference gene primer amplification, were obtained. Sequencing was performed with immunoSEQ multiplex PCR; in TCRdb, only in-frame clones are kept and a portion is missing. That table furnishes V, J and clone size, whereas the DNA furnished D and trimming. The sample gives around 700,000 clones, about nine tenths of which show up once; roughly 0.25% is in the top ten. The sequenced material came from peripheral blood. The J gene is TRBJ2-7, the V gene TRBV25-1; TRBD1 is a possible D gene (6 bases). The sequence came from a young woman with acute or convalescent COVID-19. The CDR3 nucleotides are TGTGCCAGCAGTGATGGACCCAGGGGCACCTCCTACGAGCAGTACTTC. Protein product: CASSDGPRGTSYEQYF.